The entry below gives a single TCR beta chain sequence along with its context. This sample is part of a study of CD4 and CD8 cells across lung adenocarcinoma regions. Localized lung adenocarcinoma, a non-small cell lung cancer, affected the donors. MiXCR, applied by TCRdb to the PCR reads, yields one record per CDR3 protein. The data contain fewer than 3,500 distinct CDR3 sequences, about 68% of them singletons. Trimming pared 6 bases from V and 0 bases from J, leaving 13 bases between. The CDR3 is 15 residues long. From germline, CDR1 is MNHNS and CDR2 SASEGT. The source is a male donor with lung adenocarcinoma. The CD4 and CD8 labels of this study may be unreliable. Input material: CD4+ T cells from the margin of a lung tumor. The chain uses TRBV6-1 and TRBJ2-3; no definite D call. Here the CDR3 reads CASSDTPASTDTQYF. Here the CDR3 DNA reads TGTGCCAGCAGCGACACGCCGGCTAGCACAGATACGCAGTATTTT.